This T cell receptor beta chain was retrieved from a study of cytomegalovirus exposure and HLA in healthy donors. The PCR used 60 Vbeta and 13 Jbeta primers. TCRdb's copy holds only in-frame clones and misses some; the assay was immunoSEQ multiplex PCR. The data contain fewer than 110,000 clones, 76% of them singletons. On this clone itself: Other DNA sequences within the sample encode an identical CDR3.

The V and J ends lost 5 bases and 5 bases, in that order; junction bases with no gene match: 7. Germline values: CDR1 SGHDN, CDR2 FVKESK. The CDR3 has 14 residues. This sequence originates from a man aged 35 to 55 in good health and CMV-seronegative. This chain joins TRBV14 and TRBJ2-5, with 8 positions matching TRBD2. Input material: PBMCs. The DNA for the CDR3 is TGTGCCAGCAGCTACGGACTAGCTACGGAGACCCAGTACTTC. It encodes CASSYGLATETQYF.